Listed here are 29 T cell receptor beta chains from one sample, sequenced in a study of CD8+ T cells in alopecia areata. Sequencing templates came from extracted RNA that was reverse transcribed into cDNA. TCRdb's copy holds only in-frame clones and misses some; the assay was immunoSEQ multiplex PCR. This sample comprises some 120,000 clones, none seen once only. Sequenced material: lesional skin. The origin of the receptors is a C3H/HeJ mouse with alopecia areata. The mice in this strain carry MHC haplotype H2-k.

For this clone: Gene names follow the mouse nomenclature. CDR3 DNA, as far as it was read: TGTGCCAGTCAAGCAAACACA. Its translation is CASQANT. The whole CDR3 region reads CASQANTEVFF. J is TRBJ1-1 and V is TRBV13-3; no firm D call. The CDR3 goes on 4 residues after the read ends, and that part is filled in from the germline J gene. The CDR3 length is 11 residues. Germline V lookup: CDR1 NNHDY, CDR2 SYVADS. The V end was cut by 8 bases, the J end by 0 bases, with 5 bases between.

This clone was observed many times. Mouse gene names and germline throughout. Read sequence stops 4 residues before the CDR3 end, and the germline J gene provides the missing end. The gene calls are TRBV13-3 and TRBJ1-2; TRBD1 agrees at 10 bases. CDR3 size: 15 residues. Per germline, CDR1 NNHDY and CDR2 SYVADS. With 1 base clipped from V and 4 bases from J, the junction kept 4 bases outside the gene matches. The sequenced part of the CDR3 DNA is TGTGCCAGCAGTGATAGGGGGACAGGGGCCTCC. Its protein is CASSDRGTGAS. The full CDR3 sequence reads CASSDRGTGASDYTF.

There are a few counts of this clone. Gene names denote mouse genes. The read is 4 residues too short to cover the CDR3 end, so that end is filled in from the germline J gene. This rearrangement joins TRBV13-3 to TRBJ2-1; 9 bases line up with TRBD2. J was trimmed by 4 bases and V by 0 bases; bases with no gene match: 8. There are 17 residues in the CDR3. From germline, CDR1 is NNHDY and CDR2 SYVADS. The CDR3: CASSDVRLGGWYAEQFF. The covered CDR3 bases are TGTGCCAGCAGTGATGTGAGGCTGGGGGGGTGGTATGCT.

This clone was detected only a few times. Mouse germline and gene names are used. Sequencing ends 4 residues short of the CDR3 end; the germline J gene provides the rest. The chain uses TRBV1 and TRBJ2-3; 8 bases match TRBD1. The CDR3 consists of 16 residues. Germline V gene lookup returns CDR1 NSQYPW and CDR2 LRSPGD (reference sequence). Trimming took 1 base from V and 1 from J; bases not matched to a gene: 4. CDR3 amino acids: CTCSAARGRGAETLYF. CDR3 DNA (partial): TGCACCTGCAGTGCAGCCAGGGGGCGAGGTGCAGAA.

Regarding this clone: Gene names follow the mouse nomenclature. The CDR3 goes on 4 residues after the read ends, and that part is filled in from the germline J gene. This chain uses TRBV13-2 with TRBJ1-1; possible D gene TRBD1, 5 bases. The germline V and J ends were trimmed by 0 bases and 4 bases, with 10 bases remaining between them. Germline V gene sequence: CDR1 NNHNN, CDR2 SYGAGS (reference sequence). The CDR3 runs 14 residues. CDR3 DNA, as far as it was read: TGTGCCAGCGGTGATGCTTGGGGGGGCACA. It codes for CASGDAWGGT. The whole CDR3 is CASGDAWGGTEVFF.

This clone has a handful of counts. Genes and germline come from the mouse. Sequencing ends 4 residues short of the CDR3 end; the germline J gene provides the rest. This sequence joins TRBV13-3 and TRBJ2-1; TRBD1 matches 9 bases. V was pared by 4 bases and J by 4 bases, with 6 bases of the junction left unmatched. Germline CDR1 is NNHDY and CDR2 is SYVADS. This CDR3 has 15 residues. The CDR3 DNA, read in part, is TGTGCCAGCAGTCCCGGGACAGGGTTTTATGCT. The encoded protein is CASSPGTGFYA. The whole CDR3 sequence reads CASSPGTGFYAEQFF.

This clone has more than one count but fewer than ten. Mouse gene names apply. With the read ending 4 residues before the CDR3 end, the germline J gene is used to fill in that end. The chain uses TRBV13-3 and TRBJ1-4; possible D gene TRBD1, 6 bases. Germline CDR1 NNHDY, CDR2 SYVADS. The CDR3 contains 16 residues. V was shortened by 1 base and J by 4 bases, with 14 bases between the two germline ends. The sequenced CDR3 bases are TGTGCCAGCAGTGATCCCCCGACAGGATTCAACGAA. The encoded protein is CASSDPPTGFNE. The complete CDR3 reads CASSDPPTGFNERLFF.

As to this clone: The gene names here belong to mouse. With the read ending 4 residues before the CDR3 end, the germline J gene is used to fill in that end. The gene calls are TRBV1 and TRBJ2-7, with 7 bases that match TRBD2. The CDR3 is 15 residues long. Germline loops: CDR1 NSQYPW, CDR2 LRSPGD (reference sequence). CDR3 sequence reads: CTCSADVWGNHEQYF. The covered CDR3 bases are TGCACCTGCAGTGCAGATGTCTGGGGGAACCAT.

Concerning this clone itself: Gene names and germline refer to mouse. The read comes to an end 4 residues before the CDR3 does, leaving the germline J gene to fill in the end. The V call is TRBV19, the J call TRBJ2-3; D unresolved. CDR1 and CDR2 (germline): FNHDT, SITEND (reference sequence). The CDR3 totals 13 residues. V was cut by 6 bases and J by 3 bases, with 11 bases left in between. The CDR3 bases that were read are TGTGCCAGCACCCACCCGACAGCAGAA. It specifies CASTHPTAE. The CDR3 in its entirety is CASTHPTAETLYF.

With respect to this clone: Each gene name is a mouse one. The read comes to an end 4 residues before the CDR3 does, leaving the germline J gene to fill in the end. The gene calls are TRBV19 and TRBJ2-7, with 8 bases fitting TRBD2. The CDR3 sequence is 12 residues long. From germline, CDR1 is FNHDT and CDR2 SITEND (reference sequence). This CDR3 is CASISGGYEQYF. The sequenced CDR3 bases are TGTGCCAGCATATCTGGGGGGTAT.

This clone was detected a few times. The germline and genes are mouse ones. Read data end 4 residues before the CDR3 end; the end is taken from the germline J gene. The J gene is TRBJ2-1, the V gene TRBV17; TRBD1 matches at 7 bases. Germline V gene data show CDR1 as MNHDT and CDR2 as YYDKIL. The CDR3 has 15 amino acids. CDR3 residues: CASSSPYRGWAEQFF. The sequenced CDR3 bases are TGTGCTAGCAGTAGTCCGTACAGGGGATGGGCT.

Details on this clone: Genes and germline are mouse. The missing CDR3 end, 4 residues past where the read stops, is filled in from the germline J gene. J is TRBJ1-4 and V is TRBV13-3, with TRBD1 matching over 9 bases. This CDR3 comprises 14 residues. The V gene's germline CDR1 is NNHDY and CDR2 SYVADS. V gave up 6 bases and J gave up 4 bases; unmatched junction bases: 4. The CDR3 sequence is CASKQGAFNERLFF. Incomplete CDR3 DNA: TGTGCCAGCAAACAGGGGGCCTTCAACGAA. Full variable domain (remainder filled in from reference TRBV13-3 and TRBJ1-4): EAAVTQSPRSKVAVTGGKVTLSCHQTNNHDYMYWYRQDTGHGLRLIHYSYVADSTEKGDIPDGYKASRPSQENFSLILELASLSQTAVYFCASKQGAFNERLFFGHGTKLSVL.

This clone showed up just a few times. Gene and germline names: mouse. Read sequence stops 4 residues before the CDR3 end, and the germline J gene provides the missing end. The chain combines TRBV17 with TRBJ2-5; 7 nucleotides align to TRBD2. The V and J ends lost 5 bases and 1 base, in that order; junction bases with no gene match: 3. This CDR3 is 14 amino acids long. Per germline, CDR1 MNHDT and CDR2 YYDKIL. CDR3 DNA, as far as it was read: TGTGCTAGCAGTCCTACTGGGGACCAAGAC. Its translation is CASSPTGDQD. In full, the CDR3 is CASSPTGDQDTQYF.

This clone was counted at least ten times. Genes here carry mouse names. Read coverage stops 4 residues before the CDR3 terminus; the germline J gene supplies the remainder. V and J are TRBV13-3 and TRBJ2-4; 12 nucleotides agree with TRBD2. The CDR3 spans 17 residues. The V gene end was trimmed by 0 bases and the J gene end by 3 bases; junction bases not matched to a gene: 5. Germline assignment: CDR1 NNHDY and CDR2 SYVADS. The CDR3 loop is CASSDEGTGGTQNTLYF. Partial CDR3 DNA: TGTGCCAGCAGTGATGAGGGGACTGGGGGGACGCAAAAC. The full variable domain, completed using reference TRBV13-3 and TRBJ2-4, is EAAVTQSPRSKVAVTGGKVTLSCHQTNNHDYMYWYRQDTGHGLRLIHYSYVADSTEKGDIPDGYKASRPSQENFSLILELASLSQTAVYFCASSDEGTGGTQNTLYFGAGTRLSVL.

The table lists this clone with a few counts. Mouse names are used for the genes. Read data end 4 residues before the CDR3 end; the end is taken from the germline J gene. J is TRBJ2-5 and V is TRBV13-3, with 11 bases matching TRBD2. CDR1 and CDR2 (germline): NNHDY, SYVADS. The CDR3 consists of 15 residues. The chain's CDR3 is CASSDVGLGEDTQYF. The sequenced part of the CDR3 DNA is TGTGCCAGCAGTGATGTGGGACTGGGGGAGGAC.

With respect to this clone: Genes and germline come from the mouse. The read gets to within 4 residues of the CDR3 end, and the germline J gene fills in the rest. The V and J genes are TRBV19 and TRBJ2-5; TRBD2 matches 11 bases. Per the germline V gene, CDR1 is FNHDT and CDR2 is SITEND (reference sequence). The trim removed 6 bases at V and 3 bases at J, leaving 3 bases unmatched. The CDR3 is 14 amino acids. The CDR3 bases that were read are TGTGCCAGCATCCGACTGGGGGGGCAAGAC. It is translated as CASIRLGGQD. The whole CDR3 protein is CASIRLGGQDTQYF. Looking up the rest from reference TRBV19 and TRBJ2-5 gives the full variable domain: GGIITQTPKFLIGQEGQKLTLKCQQNFNHDTMYWYRQDSGKGLRLIYYSITENDLQKGDLSEGYDASREKKSSFSLTVTSAQKNEMAVFLCASIRLGGQDTQYFGPGTRLLVL.

This clone was observed a few times. Mouse names are used for the genes. The CDR3 end lies 4 residues beyond the end of the read and is filled in from the germline J gene. The chain carries TRBV13-3 and TRBJ1-1; 8 bases are a match to TRBD1. The CDR3 totals 14 residues. The germline CDR1 and CDR2 sequences are NNHDY and SYVADS. V shed 1 base and J 3 bases; nucleotides not matched to a gene: 2. The part of the CDR3 DNA that was read is TGTGCCAGCAGTGATATACAGGGGGACACA. It codes for CASSDIQGDT. The entire CDR3 protein reads CASSDIQGDTEVFF.

This clone was detected many times. Mouse gene names and germline throughout. The CDR3 goes on 4 residues after the read ends, and that part is filled in from the germline J gene. Other DNA sequences in the sample encode the same CDR3. The genes are TRBV1 and TRBJ2-5; 11 bases line up with TRBD1. CDR1 and CDR2 from the germline V gene are NSQYPW and LRSPGD (reference sequence). The length of the CDR3 is 16 residues. J lost 0 bases, V lost 3 bases, and 2 bases had no gene match. CDR3 DNA, as far as it was read: TGCACCTGCAGTGCTGGACAGGGGGCTAACCAAGAC. It specifies CTCSAGQGANQD. The whole CDR3 reads CTCSAGQGANQDTQYF.

As concerns this clone: An end of the junction does not agree with germline; a read error may underlie this. Gene names and germline match the mouse. The observed sequence ends 4 residues before the CDR3 terminus, with the missing tail filled in from the germline J gene. The V gene is TRBV13-3, the J gene TRBJ2-7; 10 nucleotides line up with TRBD2. Germline CDR1 is NNHDY and CDR2 is SYVADS. The CDR3 contains 15 residues. Here the CDR3 reads CASSDETGGLDEQYF. CDR3 bases read: TGTGCCAGTAGTGATGAGACTGGGGGGTTGGAT.

This clone was seen many times. At residue 13, TCRdb's protein disagrees with the DNA translation; the protein shown here derives from the DNA. Any gene name here is a mouse gene name. Read sequence stops 3 residues before the CDR3 end, and the germline J gene provides the missing end. This chain uses TRBV1 with TRBJ1-6; 10 nucleotides align to TRBD1. TRBJ1-6 has ORF status, its function being uncertain. The trim removed 1 base at V and 5 bases at J, leaving 2 bases unmatched. The CDR3 extends over 16 amino acids. Germline V gene lookup returns CDR1 NSQYPW and CDR2 LRSPGD (reference sequence). CDR3 loop: CTCSAAGTGDNSPLYF. Incomplete CDR3 DNA: TGCACCTGCAGTGCAGCCGGGACAGGGGATAATTCGCCC.

For this clone: Here the gene names and germline are mouse. The read terminates 4 residues before the CDR3 end, so the remaining end is supplied by the germline J gene. The J gene is TRBJ2-2, the V gene TRBV13-2; 10 nucleotides line up with TRBD1. CDR1 and CDR2 (germline): NNHNN, SYGAGS (reference sequence). The trim removed 5 bases at V and 4 bases at J, leaving 5 bases unmatched. The CDR3 has 15 amino acids. The CDR3 DNA, read in part, is TGTGCCAGCGGCGGGACAGGGGATGGCACCGGG. It translates to CASGGTGDGTG. The complete CDR3 sequence is CASGGTGDGTGQLYF.

This clone was counted many times. Mouse gene names apply. The read comes to an end 4 residues before the CDR3 does, leaving the germline J gene to fill in the end. V usage is TRBV13-3 and J usage is TRBJ1-4; 11 bases align to TRBD1. J gave up 5 bases and V 3 bases, and 6 bases lay outside the gene matches. Germline-derived CDR1 and CDR2 are NNHDY and SYVADS. There are 16 residues in the CDR3. The CDR3 bases that were read are TGTGCCAGCAGTGCCCCCTGGGACAGGGGGAACGAA. Translated, it gives CASSAPWDRGNE. The entire CDR3 protein reads CASSAPWDRGNERLFF.

As to this clone: Each gene name is a mouse one. Read sequence stops 4 residues before the CDR3 end, and the germline J gene provides the missing end. The chain joins TRBV19 to TRBJ2-1; D might be TRBD1 (6 bases). The CDR3 sequence is 12 residues long. Germline V gives CDR1 FNHDT, CDR2 SITEND (reference sequence). The sequenced part of the CDR3 DNA is TGTGCCAGCAAGGGGGACATGGCT. The encoded protein is CASKGDMA. The full CDR3 sequence reads CASKGDMAEQFF.

This clone came up a few times. The genes are named according to mouse. CDR3 amino acids: CASSAGGAPFSAETLYF. The covered CDR3 bases are TGTGCCAGCAGTGCCGGGGGGGCTCCGTTTAGTGCAGAA. The V call is TRBV13-3, the J call TRBJ2-3, with 8 bases that match TRBD2. The read terminates 4 residues before the CDR3 end, so the remaining end is supplied by the germline J gene. The V gene's germline CDR1 is NNHDY and CDR2 SYVADS. The trim removed 3 bases at V and 0 bases at J, leaving 9 bases unmatched. This CDR3 region has 17 residues.

This clone appeared a few times. Gene names refer to mouse genes. The read gets to within 4 residues of the CDR3 end, and the germline J gene fills in the rest. The same CDR3 can be traced to other DNA sequences in this sample. The chain couples TRBV19 to TRBJ2-1; 11 bases are a match to TRBD2. The J segment lost 6 bases and the V segment lost 0 bases, leaving 5 bases of the junction unmatched. This CDR3 has 16 amino acids. CDR1 and CDR2 from the germline V gene are FNHDT and SITEND (reference sequence). CDR3 loop: CASSIDWGGAGAEQFF. Incomplete CDR3 DNA: TGTGCCAGCAGTATAGACTGGGGGGGCGCGGGTGCT. Filled out from reference TRBV19 and TRBJ2-1, the complete variable domain reads GGIITQTPKFLIGQEGQKLTLKCQQNFNHDTMYWYRQDSGKGLRLIYYSITENDLQKGDLSEGYDASREKKSSFSLTVTSAQKNEMAVFLCASSIDWGGAGAEQFFGPGTRLTVL.

Note on this clone: Gene names denote mouse genes. The CDR3 extends 4 residues past the end of the read, so its final part is completed from the germline J gene. The V call is TRBV31, the J call TRBJ2-3, with 12 nucleotides matching TRBD2. This CDR3 comprises 15 residues. Germline CDR1 reads GKSSPN; CDR2 reads SITVG. This CDR3 reads CAWSLGLGGGETLYF. The sequenced part of the CDR3 DNA is TGTGCCTGGAGTCTAGGACTGGGGGGGGGAGAA.

In the case of this clone: Gene names denote mouse genes. Read coverage stops 4 residues before the CDR3 terminus; the germline J gene supplies the remainder. This chain connects TRBV19 to TRBJ1-4; 9 bases are a match to TRBD1. The germline V gene has CDR1 FNHDT and CDR2 SITEND (reference sequence). The J segment lost 4 bases and the V segment lost 2 bases, leaving 3 bases of the junction unmatched. The CDR3 is made up of 15 amino acids. This CDR3 is CASSIGQGFNERLFF. CDR3 bases read: TGTGCCAGCAGTATCGGACAGGGGTTCAACGAA.

There are a few counts of this clone. Gene names are mouse gene names. The CDR3: CTCSAAQGADTEVFF. The CDR3 bases that were read are TGCACCTGCAGTGCAGCACAGGGGGCGGACACA. This chain connects TRBV1 to TRBJ1-1; 9 bases line up with TRBD1. With the read ending 4 residues before the CDR3 end, the germline J gene is used to fill in that end. The CDR3 spans 15 residues. The germline CDR1 and CDR2 sequences are NSQYPW and LRSPGD (reference sequence). J gave up 3 bases and V 1 base, and 3 bases lay outside the gene matches.

Details on this clone: Gene names follow the mouse nomenclature. From the germline J gene comes the end of the CDR3, since the read stops 4 residues before it. The rearrangement joins TRBV13-3 to TRBJ2-7; TRBD2 matches 7 bases. The length of the CDR3 is 14 residues. From germline, CDR1 is NNHDY and CDR2 SYVADS. The CDR3 loop is CASSDGWGWDEQYF. CDR3 DNA, as far as it was read: TGTGCCAGCAGTGACGGCTGGGGGTGGGAT.